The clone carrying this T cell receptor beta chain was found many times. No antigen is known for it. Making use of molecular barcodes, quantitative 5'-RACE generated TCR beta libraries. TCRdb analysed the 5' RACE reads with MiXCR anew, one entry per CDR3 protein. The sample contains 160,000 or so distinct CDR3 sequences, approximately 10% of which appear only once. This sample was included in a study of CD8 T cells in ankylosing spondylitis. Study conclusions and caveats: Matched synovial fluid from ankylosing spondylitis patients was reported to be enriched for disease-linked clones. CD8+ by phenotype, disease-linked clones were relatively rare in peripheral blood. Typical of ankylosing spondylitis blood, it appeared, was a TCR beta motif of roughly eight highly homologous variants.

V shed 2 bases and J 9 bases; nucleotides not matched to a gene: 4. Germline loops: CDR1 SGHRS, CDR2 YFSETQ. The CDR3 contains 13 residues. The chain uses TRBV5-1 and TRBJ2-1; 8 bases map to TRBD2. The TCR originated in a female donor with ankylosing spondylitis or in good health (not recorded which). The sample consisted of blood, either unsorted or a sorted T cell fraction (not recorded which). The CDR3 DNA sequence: TGCGCCAGCAGCTTAGCGGGAGACGGTGAGCAGTTCTTC. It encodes CASSLAGDGEQFF.